A selection of T cell receptor beta chains follows, all from one sample in a study of blood T cell repertoires in COVID-19. Method: immunoSEQ multiplex PCR; TCRdb's copy keeps in-frame clones and lacks some. There are some 190,000 clones in the sample; around nine tenths occur only once, and about 1.7% lies in the top ten. Sequencing was done on a sample of peripheral blood. Receptor source: a man aged 18 to 30 with active or convalescent COVID-19. CDR3s include the opening cysteine and the closing phenylalanine or tryptophan. Each record gives: J gene, clone size, D gene, V gene, CDR3 DNA, CDR3 protein. D genes are given only for firm matches. The size field is filled for only some rows; it gives once, few, many or a size class.

TRBJ1-2,-,-,TRBV14,TGTGCCAGCAGCCATCTCGCAGGTTCGGGAGGCTACACCTTC,CASSHLAGSGGYTF
TRBJ1-2,-,TRBD1,TRBV19,TGTGCCAGTAGTATAGATCAGGACAGGGTTGGCTACACCTTC,CASSIDQDRVGYTF
TRBJ2-7,once,TRBD2,TRBV7-2,TGTGCCAGCAGCCCAGGGGAAGCGGGAGGGCCAGGGGAGCAGTACTTC,CASSPGEAGGPGEQYF
TRBJ1-2,-,-,TRBV6-2/TRBV6-3,TGTGCCAGCAGTTACTCGACTACAGGGAACTATGGCTACACCTTC,CASSYSTTGNYGYTF
TRBJ1-2,once,-,TRBV4-3,TGCGCCAGCAGCCAAGATGTCGGAGGGAGGTATGGCTACACCTTC,CASSQDVGGRYGYTF
TRBJ1-2,-,TRBD1,TRBV3-1/TRBV3-2,TGTGCCAGCAGCCCCTACAGGGGGGAAGATGGCTACACCTTC,CASSPYRGEDGYTF
TRBJ1-2,-,TRBD1,TRBV2,TGTGCCAGCAGTGAAGGGACAGGGTGGGATGGCTACACCTTC,CASSEGTGWDGYTF
TRBJ2-1,-,TRBD2,TRBV6-5,TGTGCCAGCAGTTTCGACTCGACAGCGGGAATCAATGAGCAGTTCTTC,CASSFDSTAGINEQFF
TRBJ2-3,-,TRBD2,TRBV7-2,TGTGCCAGCAGCTTAGAACTAGCGGGAGGGCCCGGAGATACGCAGTATTTT,CASSLELAGGPGDTQYF
TRBJ2-2,-,-,TRBV5-4,TGTGCCAGCAGCCGCACGGCGGCGAACACCGGGGAGCTGTTTTTT,CASSRTAANTGELFF
TRBJ2-1,-,-,TRBV10-2,TGCGCCAGCAGTGGTGAAAGGGGGAAAACCTACAATGAGCAGTTCTTC,CASSGERGKTYNEQFF
TRBJ1-2,-,-,TRBV7-2,TGTGCCAGCAGCGCCTGGACAGTCTATGGCTACACCTTC,CASSAWTVYGYTF
TRBJ2-7,few,TRBD2,TRBV30,TGTGCCTGGAGTTTGAGGGGACTAGGTGACGAGCAGTACTTC,CAWSLRGLGDEQYF
TRBJ2-7,-,TRBD1,TRBV4-1,TGCGCCAGCAGCCACCCCACAGGGGTTTCCTACGAGCAGTACTTC,CASSHPTGVSYEQYF
TRBJ1-2,-,-,TRBV14,TGTGCCAGCAGCCAAGAATTAACAGGGAGGGATGGCTACACCTTC,CASSQELTGRDGYTF
TRBJ1-1,-,-,TRBV18,TGTGCCAGCTCACCACCAAACAGGGTAAACACTGAAGCTTTCTTT,CASSPPNRVNTEAFF
TRBJ2-7,-,-,TRBV12-5,TGTGCTAGTGGTTGGGCACAGGGTGTGATGGACGAGCAGTACTTC,CASGWAQGVMDEQYF
TRBJ1-4,-,-,TRBV2,TGTGCCAGCAGGACCGACAGTAATGAAAAACTGTTTTTT,CASRTDSNEKLFF
TRBJ1-1,few,-,TRBV6-5,TGTGCCAGCCGCCTTGGGCAGATGAACACTGAAGCTTTCTTT,CASRLGQMNTEAFF
TRBJ1-2,-,TRBD1,TRBV29-1,TGCAGCGTTCGCGGGCAGGGGGAAGGCTACACCTTC,CSVRGQGEGYTF
TRBJ1-6,-,TRBD1,TRBV10-3,TGTGCCATCAGTGAGTCTGGGACAGGGATTGATTCACCCCTCCACTTT,CAISESGTGIDSPLHF
TRBJ2-5,-,-,TRBV30,TGTGCCTGGATCGGGACTTCCTGGGGAGAGACCCAGTACTTC,CAWIGTSWGETQYF
TRBJ1-2,-,-,TRBV5-4,TGTGCCAGCAGCCCCGATCCGGGACGGGACAAGCACTATGGCTACACCTTC,CASSPDPGRDKHYGYTF
TRBJ1-5,-,TRBD1,TRBV6-5,TGTGCCAGCAGGGACAGGTTTAGCAATCAGCCCCAGCATTTT,CASRDRFSNQPQHF
TRBJ2-1,-,TRBD2,TRBV7-3,TGTGCCAGCAGCTTACAGGGGGGACTAGCGCCTACCCATGAGCAGTTCTTC,CASSLQGGLAPTHEQFF
TRBJ2-2,-,-,TRBV2,TGTGCCAGCAGCCATTTTCAGGATCCCGGGGAGCTGTTTTTT,CASSHFQDPGELFF
TRBJ1-1,-,TRBD1,TRBV7-2,TGTGCCAGCAGGAGGGACAGGGGAAGCACTGAAGCTTTCTTT,CASRRDRGSTEAFF
TRBJ2-1,-,TRBD2,TRBV11-3,TGTGCCAGCAGTTACCGGGGACTAGCTGCCTACAATGAGCAGTTCTTC,CASSYRGLAAYNEQFF
TRBJ1-2,few,TRBD1,TRBV2,TGTGCCAGCAGTGGGACAGGGGGGGCCGCCAACTATGGCTACACCTTC,CASSGTGGAANYGYTF
TRBJ2-5,-,-,TRBV2,TGTGCCAGCTCTCCTAGCGCACAGTACTTC,CASSPSAQYF
TRBJ1-1,few,-,TRBV29-1,TGCAGCGTTGATAGCAGTTTACACACTGAAGCTTTCTTT,CSVDSSLHTEAFF
TRBJ2-2,-,TRBD1,TRBV7-9,TGTGCCAGCAGCAAACCGGGACAGGGAGCCGGGGAGCTGTTTTTT,CASSKPGQGAGELFF
TRBJ1-5,-,-,TRBV30,TGTGCCTGGAGTACCACGGGGTTCGGTCAGCCCCAGCATTTT,CAWSTTGFGQPQHF
TRBJ2-7,-,-,TRBV18,TGTGCCAGCTCACCACGGGGGGATACCCCCTACGAGCAGTACTTC,CASSPRGDTPYEQYF
TRBJ2-1,-,TRBD2,TRBV3-1/TRBV3-2,TGTGCCAGCAGTCGATCTAGCGGGGGTTACAATGAGCAGTTCTTC,CASSRSSGGYNEQFF
TRBJ1-6,few,TRBD1,TRBV19,TGTGCCAGTAGTGCCCCGGGACAGAGAAATTCACCCCTCCACTTT,CASSAPGQRNSPLHF
TRBJ2-7,-,-,TRBV7-9,TGTGCCAGCAGCTCGACAGGCTACGAGCAGTACTTC,CASSSTGYEQYF
TRBJ1-1,-,-,TRBV5-1,TGCGCCAGCAGCTTGGATTTCCGTACATCGTACACTGAAGCTTTCTTT,CASSLDFRTSYTEAFF
TRBJ1-6,-,TRBD1,TRBV3-1/TRBV3-2,TGTGCCAGCAGCCAAGATCCCAGGGGGTATTCACCCCTCCACTTT,CASSQDPRGYSPLHF
TRBJ1-1,-,TRBD1,TRBV5-4,TGTGCCAGCAGTGCCGGGACAGGGATTGGCACTGAAGCTTTCTTT,CASSAGTGIGTEAFF
TRBJ2-1,-,-,TRBV11-2,TGTGCCAGCAGCTTAGAGAGATTCCGTGAGCAGTTCTTC,CASSLERFREQFF
TRBJ1-4,-,-,TRBV4-3,TGCGCCAGCAGCCAAGTTGAGAGGGCTAATGAAAAACTGTTTTTT,CASSQVERANEKLFF